The T cell receptor beta chain described here comes from a study of T cells after yellow fever vaccination. TCRdb analysed the 5' RACE reads with MiXCR anew, one entry per CDR3 protein. The table has some 250,000 distinct CDR3 sequences, approximately 3.6% seen once. This clonotype came up many times. The target antigen is unknown. Trimming shortened V by 5 bases and J by 5 bases, and 18 bases separated the two germline ends. This CDR3 spans 15 amino acids. The germline CDR1 and CDR2 sequences are SGHAT and FQNNGV. Study results and caveats: Post-booster repertoires contained most primary-vaccination clones again (roughly 96% CD4, about 90% CD8).

The starting material was PBMCs, obtained 15 days after the yellow fever booster vaccination. The receptor was derived from a young man who received the YFV17D yellow fever vaccine. V gene TRBV11-2 combines with J gene TRBJ2-5, with D perhaps matching TRBD1 (6 bases). The CDR3 is CASSPPSGDWETQYF. The CDR3 region has the DNA TGTGCCAGCAGCCCGCCTTCAGGGGATTGGGAGACCCAGTACTTC.